What follows are 16 T cell receptor beta chains derived from one specimen sequenced in a study of blood T cell repertoires in COVID-19. Repertoires were generated with immunoSEQ multiplex PCR, while TCRdb's copy carries only in-frame clones and drops some. The profile shows approximately 25,000 clones, about 88% of them singletons. The sample was peripheral blood. The origin of the receptors is a human donor with acute or convalescent COVID-19. The donor label of this sample is uncertain.

This clone was recorded once. This rearrangement joins TRBV5-1 to TRBJ2-7, with 14 bases aligning to TRBD2. The trim removed 3 bases at V and 2 bases at J, leaving 7 bases unmatched. The CDR3 covers 17 residues. Germline V lookup: CDR1 SGHRS, CDR2 YFSETQ. The CDR3: CASSYGTSGSVPYEQYF. The CDR3 nucleotides read TGCGCCAGCAGCTACGGGACTAGCGGGAGTGTGCCCTACGAGCAGTACTTC. The full variable domain, completed using reference TRBV5-1 and TRBJ2-7, is KAGVTQTPRYLIKTRGQQVTLSCSPISGHRSVSWYQQTPGQGLQFLFEYFSETQRNKGNFPGRFSGRQFSNSRSEMNVSTLELGDSALYLCASSYGTSGSVPYEQYFGPGTRLTVT.

As DNA, the CDR3 is TGTGCCAGCAGCATAGCGGGGGGATCCTACCAAGAGACCCAGTACTTC. Amino acids: CASSIAGGSYQETQYF. The rearrangement links TRBV5-6 to TRBJ2-5; 10 nucleotides match TRBD2. Germline CDR1 and CDR2: SGHDT and YYEEEE. Trimming cost V 4 bases and J 0 bases; bases outside gene matches: 6. This CDR3 is built from 16 residues.

The chain has TRBV25-1 and TRBJ2-3; 9 bases are a match to TRBD2. The CDR3 is 14 amino acids. Looked up from germline, CDR1 is MGHDK and CDR2 is SYGVNS. Trimming at V came to 7 bases and at J to 4 bases, leaving 6 bases not matched to a gene. CDR3 bases: TGTGCCAGCACCCCGGCGGGAGGGGCAGATACGCAGTATTTT. Translated: CASTPAGGADTQYF.

CDR3 sequence (DNA): TGTGCCAGCAAGGGGGGGAATAACAATGAGCAGTTCTTC. The encoded protein is CASKGGNNNEQFF. The genes are TRBV2 and TRBJ2-1; D might be TRBD2 (7 bases). The CDR3 runs 13 residues. Germline CDR1 SNHLY, CDR2 FYNNEI. V lost 7 bases, J lost 5 bases, and 12 bases lay in between.

The chain uses TRBV7-3 and TRBJ2-1, with TRBD1 identical over 8 bases. V lost 5 bases, J lost 2 bases, and 5 bases stayed unmatched. Looked up from germline, CDR1 is SGHTA and CDR2 is FQGTGA. The CDR3 extends over 15 amino acids. In nucleotides, the CDR3 is TGTGCCAGCAGCGAAGGGACAGGCGCCTACAATGAGCAGTTCTTC. Its protein is CASSEGTGAYNEQFF.

V usage is TRBV7-2 and J usage is TRBJ2-7; 8 bases are shared with TRBD2. This CDR3 region has 15 residues. J lost 2 bases, V lost 3 bases, and 6 bases had no gene match. The germline gives CDR1 SGHTA, CDR2 FQGNSA. DNA for the CDR3: TGTGCCAGCAGCTTGGGGGGACTAGGAACCTACGAGCAGTACTTC. Translation gives CASSLGGLGTYEQYF.

The genes are TRBV20-1 and TRBJ1-2; 9 bases line up with TRBD1. Germline values: CDR1 DFQATT, CDR2 SNEGSKA (reference sequence). V lost 5 bases and J lost 8; bases outside the gene matches: 3. The CDR3 is made up of 11 amino acids. The CDR3 DNA reads TGCAGTGCTCAGACAGGGGGAGGCTACACCTTC. Its translation is CSAQTGGGYTF.

This clone turned up a few times. This sequence joins TRBV5-1 and TRBJ1-2; a possible D gene is TRBD1 (5 bases). This CDR3 contains 14 residues. V was cut by 4 bases and J by 2 bases, with 12 bases left in between. Germline V gene lookup returns CDR1 SGHRS and CDR2 YFSETQ. The CDR3 here is CASSQEGRNYGYTF. The CDR3 coding sequence is TGCGCCAGCAGCCAAGAGGGGAGGAACTATGGCTACACCTTC.

This clone was detected once. This CDR3 reads CASSLWGQWASTEAFF. In DNA form, the CDR3 reads TGTGCCAGCAGCTTATGGGGACAGTGGGCTAGCACTGAAGCTTTCTTT. The V gene is TRBV7-2, the J gene TRBJ1-1, with 7 nucleotides matching TRBD1. Germline loops: CDR1 SGHTA, CDR2 FQGNSA. The CDR3 is made up of 16 amino acids. Trimming at V came to 2 bases and at J to 4 bases, leaving 10 bases not matched to a gene.

This chain uses TRBV6-6 with TRBJ1-1, with 7 bases matching TRBD1. This CDR3 spans 13 amino acids. Germline values: CDR1 MNHNY, CDR2 SVGAGI (reference sequence). Trimming removed 8 bases from V and 5 bases from J; junction bases left unmatched: 8. CDR3 in amino acids: CASDRARGTEAFF. CDR3 in DNA: TGTGCCAGCGACAGGGCGAGGGGTACTGAAGCTTTCTTT.

The V and J genes are TRBV5-6 and TRBJ2-5; the match to TRBD2 covers 12 bases. The length of the CDR3 is 16 residues. CDR1 and CDR2 (germline): SGHDT, YYEEEE. J gave up 2 bases and V 3 bases, and 5 bases lay outside the gene matches. CDR3 residues: CASSWGTSGGQETQYF. The CDR3 DNA reads TGTGCCAGCAGCTGGGGTACTAGCGGGGGGCAAGAGACCCAGTACTTC.

The chain recombines TRBV5-1 with TRBJ2-2; D not certain. The CDR3 is made up of 14 amino acids. The germline V gene has CDR1 SGHRS and CDR2 YFSETQ. Trimming shortened V by 2 bases and J by 0 bases, and 5 bases separated the two germline ends. CDR3 amino acids: CASSFEPNTGELFF. DNA for the CDR3: TGCGCCAGCAGCTTTGAGCCGAACACCGGGGAGCTGTTTTTT.

V usage is TRBV30 and J usage is TRBJ2-1; D is ambiguous. The CDR3 totals 15 residues. The germline V gene encodes CDR1 GTSNPN and CDR2 SVGIG (reference sequence). V was trimmed by 2 bases and J by 6 bases, leaving 17 bases between them. CDR3 sequence reads: CAWSSSPTFSNEQFF. The CDR3 DNA is TGTGCCTGGAGTAGTAGCCCTACCTTTAGCAATGAGCAGTTCTTC. The variable domain in full, with the rest retrieved from reference TRBV30 and TRBJ2-1, is SQTIHQWPATLVQPVGSPLSLECTVEGTSNPNLYWYRQAAGRGLQLLFYSVGIGQISSEVPQNLSASRPQDRQFILSSKKLLLSDSGFYLCAWSSSPTFSNEQFFGPGTRLTVL.

V is TRBV9 and J is TRBJ1-3; D may be TRBD1 (6 bases). V lost 2 bases and J 7 bases, leaving 13 bases between the germline ends. The CDR3 runs 14 residues. Germline values: CDR1 SGDLS, CDR2 YYNGEE. CDR3 in DNA: TGTGCCAGCAGCGTTAGGGCAGGGGAGAACACCATATATTTT. Residues: CASSVRAGENTIYF.

The rearrangement joins TRBV12-3 or TRBV12-4 to TRBJ2-7, with 11 bases that match TRBD1. The CDR3 covers 13 residues. J gave up 4 bases and V 7 bases, and 3 bases lay outside the gene matches. As DNA, the CDR3 is TGTGCCAGCAAAGGGACAGGGGGGTACGAGCAGTACTTC. Its protein is CASKGTGGYEQYF.

The chain employs TRBV19 and TRBJ2-3, with 9 bases aligning to TRBD1. CDR1 LNHDA and CDR2 SQIVND come from the germline V gene (reference sequence). Germline trimming cut 3 bases from V and 3 bases from J; bases unmatched to any gene: 7. The CDR3 contains 16 residues. For the CDR3, the DNA is TGTGCCAGTAGTATGGGACAGGGTACAGTAACAGATACGCAGTATTTT. Encoded protein: CASSMGQGTVTDTQYF.